The 3 T cell receptor beta chains below all came from one sample that was sequenced in a study of regulatory T cells. Primers: 52 TRBV forward and 13 TRBJ reverse. This table comes from immunoSEQ multiplex PCR, and its TCRdb copy is limited to in-frame clones, with some not included. Found here are approximately 9,000 clones, approximately 84% of them singletons; the top ten hold 8% to 11%. The sample taken for sequencing was CD8+ T cells sorted from blood. These TCRs come from a person aged 18 to 30 with CD3G deficiency.

The V call is TRBV30, the J call TRBJ1-1; D unresolved. V lost 0 bases and J lost 1, with 3 bases in between. The CDR3 totals 12 residues. Per the germline V gene, CDR1 is GTSNPN and CDR2 is SVGIG (reference sequence). The CDR3 region has the DNA TGTGCCTGGAGTGTGGCGAACACTGAAGCTTTCTTT. As protein: CAWSVANTEAFF.

The genes are TRBV5-1 and TRBJ2-1; no clear D. The V and J ends lost 4 bases and 0 bases respectively, with 11 bases between them. The germline CDR1 and CDR2 sequences are SGHRS and YFSETQ. This CDR3 spans 15 amino acids. In DNA, the CDR3 is TGCGCCAGCAGCCCCTCGATTAGCTCCTACAATGAGCAGTTCTTC. This encodes CASSPSISSYNEQFF. Complete variable domain (other parts from reference TRBV5-1 and TRBJ2-1): KAGVTQTPRYLIKTRGQQVTLSCSPISGHRSVSWYQQTPGQGLQFLFEYFSETQRNKGNFPGRFSGRQFSNSRSEMNVSTLELGDSALYLCASSPSISSYNEQFFGPGTRLTVL.

V gene TRBV28 combines with J gene TRBJ1-1; possibly TRBD1 for D (5 bases). The germline V and J ends were trimmed by 6 bases and 2 bases, with 13 bases remaining between them. There are 14 residues in the CDR3. Germline V gene data show CDR1 as MDHEN and CDR2 as SYDVKM. The CDR3 region is CASSRDGYNTEAFF. The CDR3 nucleotides read TGTGCCAGCAGCCGGGACGGATATAACACTGAAGCTTTCTTT.